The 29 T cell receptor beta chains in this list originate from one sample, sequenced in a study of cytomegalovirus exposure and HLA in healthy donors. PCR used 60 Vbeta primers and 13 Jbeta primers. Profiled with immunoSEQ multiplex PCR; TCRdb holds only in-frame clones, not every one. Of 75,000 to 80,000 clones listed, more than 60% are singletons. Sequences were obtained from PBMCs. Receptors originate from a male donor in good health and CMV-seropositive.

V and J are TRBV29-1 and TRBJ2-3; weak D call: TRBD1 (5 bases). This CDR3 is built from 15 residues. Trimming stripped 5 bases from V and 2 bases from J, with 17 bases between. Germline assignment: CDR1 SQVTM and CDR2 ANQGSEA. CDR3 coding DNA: TGCAGCGTTTTCCCAGGTGTCAGGGACACAGATACGCAGTATTTT. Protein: CSVFPGVRDTDTQYF.

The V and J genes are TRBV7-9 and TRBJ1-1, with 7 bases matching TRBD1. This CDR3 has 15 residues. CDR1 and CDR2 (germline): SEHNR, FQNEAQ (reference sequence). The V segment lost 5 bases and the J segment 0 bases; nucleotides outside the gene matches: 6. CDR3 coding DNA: TGTGCCAGCAGCACCGGGACAGTCATGAACACTGAAGCTTTCTTT. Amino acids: CASSTGTVMNTEAFF. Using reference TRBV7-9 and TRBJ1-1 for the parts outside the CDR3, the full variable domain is DTGVSQNPRHKITKRGQNVTFRCDPISEHNRLYWYRQTLGQGPEFLTYFQNEAQLEKSRLLSDRFSAERPKGSFSTLEIQRTEQGDSAMYLCASSTGTVMNTEAFFGQGTRLTVV.

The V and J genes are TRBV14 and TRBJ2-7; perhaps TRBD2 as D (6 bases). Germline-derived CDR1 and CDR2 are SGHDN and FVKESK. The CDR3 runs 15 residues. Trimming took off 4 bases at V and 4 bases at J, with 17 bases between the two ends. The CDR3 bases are TGTGCCAGCAGCCTAAGAGGGACTCAATCTTACGAGCAGTACTTC. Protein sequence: CASSLRGTQSYEQYF.

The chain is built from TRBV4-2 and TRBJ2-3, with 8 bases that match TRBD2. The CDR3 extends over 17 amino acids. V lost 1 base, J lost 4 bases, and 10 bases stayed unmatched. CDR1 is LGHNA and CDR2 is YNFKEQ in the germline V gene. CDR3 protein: CASSQVSKRELADTQYF. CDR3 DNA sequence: TGTGCCAGCAGCCAAGTGTCGAAGCGGGAGTTGGCAGATACGCAGTATTTT.

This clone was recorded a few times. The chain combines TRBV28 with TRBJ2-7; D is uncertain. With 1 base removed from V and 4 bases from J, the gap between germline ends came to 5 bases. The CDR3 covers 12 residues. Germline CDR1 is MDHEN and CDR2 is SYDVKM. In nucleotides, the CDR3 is TGTGCCAGCAGTTTATACGGGTACGAGCAGTACTTC. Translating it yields CASSLYGYEQYF. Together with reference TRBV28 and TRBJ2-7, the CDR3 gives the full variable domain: DVKVTQSSRYLVKRTGEKVFLECVQDMDHENMFWYRQDPGLGLRLIYFSYDVKMKEKGDIPEGYSVSREKKERFSLILESASTNQTSMYLCASSLYGYEQYFGPGTRLTVT.

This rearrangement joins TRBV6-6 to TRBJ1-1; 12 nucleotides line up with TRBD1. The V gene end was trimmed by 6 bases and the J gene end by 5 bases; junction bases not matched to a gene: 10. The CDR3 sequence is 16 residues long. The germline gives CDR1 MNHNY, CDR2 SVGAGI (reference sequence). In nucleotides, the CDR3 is TGTGCCAGCAGCCTCCGGGACAGGGGGCTTAGGACTGAAGCTTTCTTT. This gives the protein CASSLRDRGLRTEAFF.

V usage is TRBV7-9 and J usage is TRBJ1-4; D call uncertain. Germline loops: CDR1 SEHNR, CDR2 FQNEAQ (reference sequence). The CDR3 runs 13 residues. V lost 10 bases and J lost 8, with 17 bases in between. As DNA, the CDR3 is TGTGCCATCCGAGGGTTGGTGGGAGAAAAACTGTTTTTT. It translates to CAIRGLVGEKLFF.

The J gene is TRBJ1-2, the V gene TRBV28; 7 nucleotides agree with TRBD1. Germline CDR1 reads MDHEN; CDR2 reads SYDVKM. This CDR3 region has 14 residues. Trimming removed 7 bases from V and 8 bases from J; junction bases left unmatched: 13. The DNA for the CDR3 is TGTGCCAGCACACCTCAAGACAGGGCGAAGGGCTACACCTTC. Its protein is CASTPQDRAKGYTF.

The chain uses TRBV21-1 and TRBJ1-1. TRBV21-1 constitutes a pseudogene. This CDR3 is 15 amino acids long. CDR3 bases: TGTGCCAGCAGCCCCCAGGAGGAGAGGAACACTGAAGCTTTCTTT. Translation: CASSPQEERNTEAFF.

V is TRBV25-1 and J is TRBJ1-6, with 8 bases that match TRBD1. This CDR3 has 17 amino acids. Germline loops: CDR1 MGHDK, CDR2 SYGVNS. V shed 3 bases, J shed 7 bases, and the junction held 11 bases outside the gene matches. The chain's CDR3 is CASSDPGTGLPNSPLHF. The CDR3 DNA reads TGTGCCAGCAGTGACCCCGGGACAGGCCTGCCGAATTCACCCCTCCACTTT. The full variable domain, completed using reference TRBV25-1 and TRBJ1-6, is EADIYQTPRYLVIGTGKKITLECSQTMGHDKMYWYQQDPGMELHLIHYSYGVNSTEKGDLSSESTVSRIRTEHFPLTLESARPSHTSQYLCASSDPGTGLPNSPLHFGNGTRLTVT.

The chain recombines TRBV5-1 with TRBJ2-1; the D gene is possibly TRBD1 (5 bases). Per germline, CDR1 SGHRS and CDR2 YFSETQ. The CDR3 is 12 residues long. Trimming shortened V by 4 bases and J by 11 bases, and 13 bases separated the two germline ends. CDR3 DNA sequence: TGCGCCAGCAGCGAACCCCAGGGTCAGCAGTTCTTC. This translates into CASSEPQGQQFF.

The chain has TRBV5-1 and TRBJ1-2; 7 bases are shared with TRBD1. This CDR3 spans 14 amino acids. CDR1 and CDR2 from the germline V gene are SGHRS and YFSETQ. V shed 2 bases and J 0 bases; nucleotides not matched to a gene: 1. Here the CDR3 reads CASSFGQANYGYTF. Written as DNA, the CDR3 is TGCGCCAGCAGCTTCGGACAGGCTAACTATGGCTACACCTTC.

In DNA, the CDR3 is TGCAGCGTTGAAGATCCCGCTCTCTTCGGGCAGTTCTTC. Residues: CSVEDPALFGQFF. This chain connects TRBV29-1 to TRBJ2-1; D remains unclear. V was cut by 0 bases and J by 12 bases, with 15 bases left in between. CDR3 size: 13 residues. The germline V gene encodes CDR1 SQVTM and CDR2 ANQGSEA.

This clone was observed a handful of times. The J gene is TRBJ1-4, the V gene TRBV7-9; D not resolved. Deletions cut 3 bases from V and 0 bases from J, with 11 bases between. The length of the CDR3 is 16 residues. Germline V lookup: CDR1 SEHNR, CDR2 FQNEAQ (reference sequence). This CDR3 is CASSFSQSTTNEKLFF. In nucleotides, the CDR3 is TGTGCCAGCAGCTTCTCACAGAGTACAACTAATGAAAAACTGTTTTTT.

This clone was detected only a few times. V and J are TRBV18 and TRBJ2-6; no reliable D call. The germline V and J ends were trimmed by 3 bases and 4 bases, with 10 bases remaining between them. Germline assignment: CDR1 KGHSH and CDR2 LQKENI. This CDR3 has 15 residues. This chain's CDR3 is CASSPSVPGANVLTF. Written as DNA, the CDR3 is TGTGCCAGCTCACCCTCTGTCCCGGGGGCCAACGTCCTGACTTTC.

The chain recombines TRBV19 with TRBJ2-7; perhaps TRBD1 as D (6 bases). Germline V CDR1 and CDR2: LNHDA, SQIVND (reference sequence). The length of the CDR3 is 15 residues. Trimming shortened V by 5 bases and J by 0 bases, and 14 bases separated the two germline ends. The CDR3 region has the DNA TGTGCCAGTAGTGGGACCGACAGGACCTCCTACGAGCAGTACTTC. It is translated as CASSGTDRTSYEQYF.

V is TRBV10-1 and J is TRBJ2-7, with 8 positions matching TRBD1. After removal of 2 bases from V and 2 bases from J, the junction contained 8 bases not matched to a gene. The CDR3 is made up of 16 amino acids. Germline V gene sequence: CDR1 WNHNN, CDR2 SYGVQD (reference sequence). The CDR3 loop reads CASSERRQGNAYEQYF. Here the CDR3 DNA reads TGCGCCAGCAGTGAGCGTCGACAGGGGAACGCCTACGAGCAGTACTTC.

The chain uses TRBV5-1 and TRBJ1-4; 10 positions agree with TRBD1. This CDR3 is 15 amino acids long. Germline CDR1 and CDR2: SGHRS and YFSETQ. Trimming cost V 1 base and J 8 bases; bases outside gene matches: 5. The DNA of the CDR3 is TGCGCCAGCAGCTTGCGGACAGGGGGTGGGGAAAAACTGTTTTTT. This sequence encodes CASSLRTGGGEKLFF.

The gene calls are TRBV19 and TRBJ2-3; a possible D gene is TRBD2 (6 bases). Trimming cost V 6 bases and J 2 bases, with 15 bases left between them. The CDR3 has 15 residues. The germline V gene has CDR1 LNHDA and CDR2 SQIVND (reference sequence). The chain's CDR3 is CASRLADKVTDTQYF. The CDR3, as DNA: TGTGCCAGTAGACTAGCCGATAAGGTCACAGATACGCAGTATTTT.

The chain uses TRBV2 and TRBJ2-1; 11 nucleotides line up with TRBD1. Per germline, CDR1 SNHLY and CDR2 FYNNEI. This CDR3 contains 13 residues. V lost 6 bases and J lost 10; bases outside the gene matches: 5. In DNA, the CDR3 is TGTGCCAGCAGGGATAGGACAGGGGGCGAGCAGTTCTTC. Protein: CASRDRTGGEQFF.

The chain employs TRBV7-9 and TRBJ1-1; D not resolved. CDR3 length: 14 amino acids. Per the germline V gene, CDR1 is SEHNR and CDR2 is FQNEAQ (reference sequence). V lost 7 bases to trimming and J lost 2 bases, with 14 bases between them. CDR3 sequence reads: CASIYTMINTEAFF. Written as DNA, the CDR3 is TGTGCCAGCATCTATACCATGATCAACACTGAAGCTTTCTTT.

In nucleotides, the CDR3 is TGCGCCAGCAGTCGGGACTACCCCACAGATACGCAGTATTTT. Translated, it gives CASSRDYPTDTQYF. This sequence joins TRBV5-1 and TRBJ2-3; 7 bases align to TRBD2. The junction had 5 bases not matched to a gene; V was cut back by 5 bases and J by 2 bases. The length of the CDR3 is 14 residues. CDR1 and CDR2 from the germline V gene are SGHRS and YFSETQ.

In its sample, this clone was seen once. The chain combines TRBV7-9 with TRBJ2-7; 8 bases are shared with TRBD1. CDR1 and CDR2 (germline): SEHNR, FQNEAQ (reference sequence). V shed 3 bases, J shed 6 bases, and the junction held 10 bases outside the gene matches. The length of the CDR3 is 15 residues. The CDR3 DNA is TGTGCCAGCAGCTTTAATGGACAGGGAGTTGTCGAGCAGTACTTC. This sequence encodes CASSFNGQGVVEQYF.

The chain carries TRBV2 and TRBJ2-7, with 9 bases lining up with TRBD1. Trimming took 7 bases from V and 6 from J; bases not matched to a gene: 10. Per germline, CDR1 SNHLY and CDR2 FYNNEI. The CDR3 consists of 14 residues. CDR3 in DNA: TGTGCCAGCACCCCGGGACAGGGTTACGGCGAGCAGTACTTC. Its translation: CASTPGQGYGEQYF.

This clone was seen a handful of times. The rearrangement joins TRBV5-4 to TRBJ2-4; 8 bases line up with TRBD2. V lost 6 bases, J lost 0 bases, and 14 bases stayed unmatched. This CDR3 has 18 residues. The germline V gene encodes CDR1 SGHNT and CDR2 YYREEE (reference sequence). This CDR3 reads CASTSGLAAGGAKNIQYF. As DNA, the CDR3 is TGTGCCAGCACCTCGGGCCTAGCGGCGGGAGGAGCCAAAAACATTCAGTACTTC.

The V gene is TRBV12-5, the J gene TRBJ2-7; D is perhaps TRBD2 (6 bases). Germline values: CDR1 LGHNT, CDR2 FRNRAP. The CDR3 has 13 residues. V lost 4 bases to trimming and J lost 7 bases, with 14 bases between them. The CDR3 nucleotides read TGTGCTAGTGGTTCGGAGGGGACGGGGGAGCAGTACTTC. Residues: CASGSEGTGEQYF.

The CDR3 DNA reads as TGTGCCAGCAGCTTAACTAGCGGGGGGCAAAACGAGCAGTACTTC. Amino acids: CASSLTSGGQNEQYF. This rearrangement joins TRBV7-6 to TRBJ2-7, with TRBD2 matching 12 bases. Germline trimming cut 2 bases from V and 5 bases from J; bases unmatched to any gene: 4. The CDR3 runs 15 residues. Germline V lookup: CDR1 SGHVS, CDR2 FNYEAQ.

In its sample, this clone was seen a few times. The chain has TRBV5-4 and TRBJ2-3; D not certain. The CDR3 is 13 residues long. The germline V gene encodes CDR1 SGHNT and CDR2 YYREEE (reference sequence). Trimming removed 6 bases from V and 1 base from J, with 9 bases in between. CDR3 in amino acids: CASTTPGTDTQYF. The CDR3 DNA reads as TGTGCCAGCACGACACCCGGCACAGATACGCAGTATTTT.

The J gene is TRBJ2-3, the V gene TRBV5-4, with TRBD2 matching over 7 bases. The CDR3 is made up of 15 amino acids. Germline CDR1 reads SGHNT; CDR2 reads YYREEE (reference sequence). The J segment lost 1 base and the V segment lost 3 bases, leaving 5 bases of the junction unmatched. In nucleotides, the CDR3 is TGTGCCAGCAGCTCTGGACTAGTGGGCACAGATACGCAGTATTTT. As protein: CASSSGLVGTDTQYF.